These 11 T cell receptor beta chains were sequenced from one sample in a study of blood T cell repertoires in COVID-19 (dated by TCRdb to the early 2020s). The library was obtained by the immunoSEQ multiplex PCR assay. TCRdb carries this immuneACCESS record with in-frame sequences only. Its versions omit some clonotypes, under half of them owing to an unresolved V gene in the studies checked, with the rest unexplained. The sample records a few hundred thousand clones, approximately 80% of which are singletons. The ten top clones hold approximately 7.4% of the sample. The source material was peripheral blood. These receptors were obtained from a woman aged 45-65 years with acute or convalescent COVID-19.

V gene TRBV19 combines with J gene TRBJ1-5; D unresolved. CDR3 length: 16 residues. V gave up 5 bases and J gave up 3 bases, with 17 bases separating them. Germline V gives CDR1 LNHDA, CDR2 SQIVND (reference sequence). The CDR3 DNA sequence: TGTGCCAGTAGTGTCAGGTGGGCGGGGAACAATCAGCCCCAGCATTTT. It encodes CASSVRWAGNNQPQHF.

CDR3 nucleotides: TGTGCCATCAGGTCCGGGACAGGAGGCTACGAGCAGTACTTC. Amino acid sequence: CAIRSGTGGYEQYF. The chain combines TRBV10-3 with TRBJ2-7; 8 nucleotides match TRBD1. CDR1 is ENHRY, CDR2 SYGVKD, per germline. V trimming: 6 bases; J trimming: 3 bases; junction bases outside the gene matches: 7. This CDR3 spans 14 amino acids.

The J gene is TRBJ2-3, the V gene TRBV2, with 11 bases aligning to TRBD2. This CDR3 has 15 amino acids. Germline assignment: CDR1 SNHLY and CDR2 FYNNEI. V shed 8 bases and J 6 bases; nucleotides not matched to a gene: 10. The CDR3 spells CASATSGSLSDTQYF. In DNA, the CDR3 is TGTGCCAGCGCCACTAGCGGGAGTTTATCCGATACGCAGTATTTT.

The J gene is TRBJ1-4, the V gene TRBV5-1; a weak D match, TRBD1 (5 bases). V was cut by 0 bases and J by 2 bases, with 8 bases left in between. The CDR3 length is 15 residues. Germline CDR1 is SGHRS and CDR2 is YFSETQ. The CDR3 is CASSLGWGTNEKLFF. DNA for the CDR3: TGCGCCAGCAGCTTGGGCTGGGGCACTAATGAAAAACTGTTTTTT.

This clone has more than one count but fewer than ten. The chain uses TRBV4-2 and TRBJ2-1; 10 bases map to TRBD1. The CDR3 is 15 amino acids. Germline CDR1 reads LGHNA; CDR2 reads YNFKEQ. V was clipped by 4 bases and J by 8 bases; unmatched bases: 8. The CDR3 bases are TGTGCCAGCAGCCCCCGGGACAGGGGATTCGATGAGCAGTTCTTC. Protein: CASSPRDRGFDEQFF.

The chain has TRBV5-5 and TRBJ1-5, with 10 bases identical to TRBD1. CDR1 is SGHKS and CDR2 is YYEKEE in the germline V gene (reference sequence). The CDR3 totals 20 residues. The V and J ends lost 4 bases and 0 bases, in that order; junction bases with no gene match: 16. The CDR3 DNA sequence: TGTGCCAGCAGCCCTTCCCACACCGGGACAGGGGCCTATAGCAATCAGCCCCAGCATTTT. Protein: CASSPSHTGTGAYSNQPQHF. Full variable domain (missing parts from reference TRBV5-5 and TRBJ1-5): DAGVTQSPTHLIKTRGQQVTLRCSPISGHKSVSWYQQVLGQGPQFIFQYYEKEERGRGNFPDRFSARQFPNYSSELNVNALLLGDSALYLCASSPSHTGTGAYSNQPQHFGDGTRLSIL.

The chain links TRBV19 to TRBJ2-2; weak D call: TRBD1 (5 bases). The CDR3 covers 15 residues. The germline V gene has CDR1 LNHDA and CDR2 SQIVND (reference sequence). V was cut by 5 bases and J by 5 bases, with 15 bases left in between. The CDR3 nucleotides are TGTGCCAGTAGTGCTACAGGCATTCGGACCGGGGAGCTGTTTTTT. As protein: CASSATGIRTGELFF.

This clone was picked up a small number of times. V usage is TRBV6-5 and J usage is TRBJ1-2; the match to TRBD1 covers 10 bases. This CDR3 region has 15 residues. V lost 6 bases and J lost 2; bases outside the gene matches: 6. Germline CDR1 reads MNHEY; CDR2 reads SVGAGI. The CDR3 spells CASRAGTGANYGYTF. The CDR3 DNA is TGTGCCAGCAGAGCCGGGACAGGGGCCAACTATGGCTACACCTTC.

This CDR3 is CASSLQGALTEAFF. As DNA, the CDR3 is TGTGCCAGCAGCCTACAGGGGGCCCTCACTGAAGCTTTCTTT. J is TRBJ1-1 and V is TRBV7-2, with 9 nucleotides matching TRBD1. Per the germline V gene, CDR1 is SGHTA and CDR2 is FQGNSA. With V trimmed by 5 bases and J by 4 bases, 5 bases remained unmatched. The CDR3 sequence is 14 residues long.

This chain links TRBV7-2 with TRBJ2-3; D may be TRBD1 (6 bases). This CDR3 comprises 14 residues. Trimming stripped 0 bases from V and 4 bases from J, with 8 bases between. Germline V CDR1 and CDR2: SGHTA, FQGNSA. The CDR3 nucleotides read TGTGCCAGCAGCTTAGCCAGGGGCGCAGATACGCAGTATTTT. As protein: CASSLARGADTQYF.

The chain combines TRBV20-1 with TRBJ1-5, with D possibly matching TRBD1 (6 bases). Germline V gene sequence: CDR1 DFQATT, CDR2 SNEGSKA (reference sequence). The CDR3 has 14 amino acids. V was clipped by 3 bases and J by 6 bases, with 15 bases between them. CDR3 DNA: TGCAGTGCTAGTAGGTTGGACAGCGGTCAGCCCCAGCATTTT. Amino acid sequence: CSASRLDSGQPQHF.